The clone carrying this TCR beta chain occurred a few times. Its cognate antigen is unknown. These data come from a study of siplizumab effects on memory and regulatory T cells. Regarding the study as a whole: A naive or memory phenotype could not be assigned to roughly 80-96% of the proliferating CD4+ or CD8+ clones. Treatment with siplizumab left mappable alloreactive CD4+ clones averaging about 63% Treg-derived, compared with 26.9% in controls. Naive T cells seemed more diverse than memory cells and seemed major alloresponse contributors. Significantly reduced by siplizumab was the cumulative frequency of alloreactive sequences, namely those traceable to unstimulated CD4+ memory cells.

This table comes from immunoSEQ multiplex PCR, and its TCRdb copy is limited to in-frame clones, with some not included. The sample has about 40,000 clones; 80% to 90% are singletons. The germline CDR1 and CDR2 sequences are SGHTA and FQGTGA. The CDR3 is 14 amino acids. Losses at the gene ends were 5 bases for V and 8 bases for J; bases not matched to a gene: 8. The sequenced material came from naive CD4+ T cells sorted from blood. The V and J genes are TRBV7-3 and TRBJ2-4, with TRBD2 matching over 8 bases. The sequence derives from a human donor in good health. CDR3 nucleotides: TGTGCCAGCAGCCTAGGGACTAGAGGGGACATTCAGTACTTC. Translating it yields CASSLGTRGDIQYF.